The 9 T cell receptor beta chains listed next were all sequenced from one sample in a study of early stage breast cancer tumors. Measured with immunoSEQ multiplex PCR; TCRdb has only the in-frame clones, and not every one. Here the sample spans roughly 30,000 clones, around 75% being singletons. The sample was breast tumor tissue. The receptor source for this set is a person aged 30 to 40 with breast cancer.

The chain combines TRBV7-6 with TRBJ2-7, with D tentatively TRBD1 or TRBD2 (5 bases each). Germline V gene sequence: CDR1 SGHVS, CDR2 FNYEAQ. The ends were cut back, 4 bases at V and 7 bases at J, with 11 bases in the middle. This CDR3 is built from 12 residues. CDR3 DNA sequence: TGTGCCAGCAGCTCCGGGACCCTGGAGCAGTACTTC. It specifies CASSSGTLEQYF.

The chain carries TRBV5-1 and TRBJ2-2; possibly TRBD1 for D (6 bases). Germline V gives CDR1 SGHRS, CDR2 YFSETQ. CDR3 size: 19 residues. Trimming stripped 0 bases from V and 0 bases from J, with 18 bases between. The CDR3 loop is CASSLGPTQGPTNTGELFF. DNA for the CDR3: TGCGCCAGCAGCTTGGGCCCTACACAGGGTCCTACGAACACCGGGGAGCTGTTTTTT. Full variable domain (outside the CDR3, taken from reference TRBV5-1 and TRBJ2-2): KAGVTQTPRYLIKTRGQQVTLSCSPISGHRSVSWYQQTPGQGLQFLFEYFSETQRNKGNFPGRFSGRQFSNSRSEMNVSTLELGDSALYLCASSLGPTQGPTNTGELFFGEGSRLTVL.

This chain joins TRBV12-5 and TRBJ2-4; no clear D. V was trimmed by 8 bases and J by 0 bases, leaving 35 bases between them. Germline loops: CDR1 LGHNT, CDR2 FRNRAP. The CDR3 consists of 22 residues. The CDR3 DNA reads as TGTGCTAGTTCGATGAGGCTGCAACTAAAAAACCGGAGTTTACTAGCCAAAAACATTCAGTACTTC. This translates into CASSMRLQLKNRSLLAKNIQYF.

The chain has TRBV7-9 and TRBJ1-3; D is unclear. The V end lost 5 bases, the J end lost 0 bases, and 11 bases lay between the germline ends. Germline lookup yields CDR1 SEHNR and CDR2 FQNEAQ (reference sequence). The CDR3 runs to 15 residues. Here the CDR3 reads CASSETGFSGNTIYF. DNA of the CDR3: TGTGCCAGCAGCGAGACGGGATTCTCTGGAAACACCATATATTTT.

The V call is TRBV4-3, the J call TRBJ1-2; TRBD1 agrees at 7 bases. Trimming took 3 bases from V and 9 from J; bases not matched to a gene: 13. This CDR3 region has 15 residues. From germline, CDR1 is LGHNA and CDR2 YSLEER. The CDR3 is CASSQSLWTGESYTF. Here the CDR3 DNA reads TGCGCCAGCAGCCAGTCCCTTTGGACAGGTGAGAGCTACACCTTC.

This clone has just a few counts. The rearrangement joins TRBV6-5 to TRBJ1-2; no clear D. Germline CDR1 is MNHEY and CDR2 is SVGAGI. The V gene lost 4 bases and the J gene lost 4 bases, with 4 bases spanning the gap. The CDR3 loop spans 11 amino acids. The CDR3 loop reads CASSSIYGYTF. The CDR3 DNA follows: TGTGCCAGCAGTTCTATCTATGGCTACACCTTC.

CDR3 bases: TGTGCCAGCAGTGAACTGGGCGGACCTACCTATGGCTACACCTTC. This sequence encodes CASSELGGPTYGYTF. The chain couples TRBV2 to TRBJ1-2; no definite D call. Trimming stripped 2 bases from V and 4 bases from J, with 14 bases between. There are 15 residues in the CDR3. Germline V gene data show CDR1 as SNHLY and CDR2 as FYNNEI.

The chain carries TRBV11-3 and TRBJ1-1, with a possible D match to TRBD1 (5 bases). V shed 5 bases and J shed 0 bases, with 16 bases lying between them. The germline CDR1 and CDR2 sequences are SGHNT and YENEEA. CDR3 size: 16 residues. The CDR3 DNA reads TGTGCCAGCAGCCTCGATGTACAGGCTCTGAACACTGAAGCTTTCTTT. It codes for CASSLDVQALNTEAFF.

The CDR3 reads CASSQDTPGSGNTIYF. CDR3 coding DNA: TGCGCCAGCAGCCAAGATACCCCAGGTTCCGGAAACACCATATATTTT. The rearrangement links TRBV4-3 to TRBJ1-3, with no clear D. V lost 0 bases, J lost 4 bases, and 13 bases lay in between. There are 16 residues in the CDR3. The germline V gene encodes CDR1 LGHNA and CDR2 YSLEER.